The source of this T cell receptor (beta chain) is a study of blood T cells in healthy people across ages. Study findings and constraints: Older age went with lower TCR beta diversity per million T cells, in a roughly linear way.

CDR1 and CDR2 from the germline V gene are DFQATT and SNEGSKA (reference sequence). Trimming at V came to 4 bases and at J to 13 bases, leaving 18 bases not matched to a gene. The CDR3 totals 16 residues. This clonotype was counted a single time. Its antigen remains unidentified. Next came a second PCR, run for about 6 to 12 cycles, which used a sample-barcoded 5' primer along with a J-beta primer mix. TCRdb re-called the 5' RACE reads through MiXCR, storing one row per CDR3 protein. This table has about 750,000 distinct CDR3 sequences, roughly 50% appearing once. What was sequenced was blood. The V gene is TRBV20-1, the J gene TRBJ2-4, with TRBD2 identical over 11 bases. The receptor comes from an elderly man in good health. DNA for the CDR3: TGCAGTGCTAAGATCGGGACTAGCGGTAAACAAGAGGCCCAGTACTTC. Translating gives CSAKIGTSGKQEAQYF.